A selection of T cell receptor beta chains follows, all from one sample in a study of T cells in Graves' hyperthyroidism and ophthalmopathy. TCRdb recomputed calls from the multiplex PCR reads with MiXCR, one row per CDR3 protein. The sample yields roughly 530,000 distinct CDR3 sequences, 17% seen once. The sample was blood. The source is a young woman with Graves' ophthalmopathy. Both conserved end residues are part of each CDR3. The D gene is left open where the match is weak. Rows may omit the clone size; those that give it use once, few, many or a size class.

v_call	j_call	clone_size	d_call	cdr3_aa	cdr3_nt
TRBV7-9	TRBJ2-4	few	-	CASSLFVISRAKNIQYF	TGTGCCAGCAGCTTATTTGTGATCTCCCGGGCCAAAAACATTCAGTACTTC
TRBV2	TRBJ2-3	-	TRBD1	CASSDGQGGTDTQYF	TGTGCCAGCAGTGATGGACAGGGTGGGACAGATACGCAGTATTTT
TRBV7-8	TRBJ2-6	few	TRBD2	CASSLAGLAGTGANVLTF	TGTGCCAGCAGCCTCGCCGGACTAGCGGGAACTGGGGCCAACGTCCTGACTTTC
TRBV28	TRBJ2-6	medium-sized	-	CASSLGDVSGANVLTF	TGTGCCAGCAGTTTGGGGGACGTTAGTGGGGCCAACGTCCTGACTTTC
TRBV27	TRBJ2-7	many	TRBD2	CASGKREGPHEQYF	TGTGCCAGCGGCAAGCGGGAGGGCCCGCACGAGCAGTACTTC
TRBV7-9	TRBJ2-1	-	-	CASSSTASTSTDEQFF	TGTGCCAGCAGCTCCACCGCGTCTACTAGCACAGATGAGCAGTTCTTC
TRBV10-3	TRBJ2-5	few	TRBD1	CAIRGQGWETQYF	TGTGCCATCAGGGGACAGGGGTGGGAGACCCAGTACTTC
TRBV20-1	TRBJ2-1	-	-	CSATQALEDEQFF	TGCAGTGCTACCCAGGCCCTAGAGGATGAGCAGTTCTTC
TRBV28	TRBJ2-5	few	-	CASSIGLLGETQYF	TGTGCCAGCAGCATCGGACTCTTGGGAGAGACCCAGTACTTC
TRBV30	TRBJ2-3	few	-	CAWARGRPSTDTQYF	TGTGCCTGGGCCCGGGGCAGACCTAGCACAGATACGCAGTATTTT
TRBV7-2	TRBJ2-1	many	TRBD1	CASSLPDYRGDEQFF	TGTGCCAGCAGCTTGCCCGATTACAGGGGCGATGAGCAGTTCTTC
TRBV28	TRBJ1-2	many	TRBD1	CASSSQGEHGYTF	TGTGCCAGCAGTTCGCAGGGGGAACATGGCTACACCTTC
TRBV7-9	TRBJ2-7	many	TRBD1	CASSSDRNYEQYF	TGTGCCAGCAGCTCGGACAGGAACTACGAGCAGTACTTC